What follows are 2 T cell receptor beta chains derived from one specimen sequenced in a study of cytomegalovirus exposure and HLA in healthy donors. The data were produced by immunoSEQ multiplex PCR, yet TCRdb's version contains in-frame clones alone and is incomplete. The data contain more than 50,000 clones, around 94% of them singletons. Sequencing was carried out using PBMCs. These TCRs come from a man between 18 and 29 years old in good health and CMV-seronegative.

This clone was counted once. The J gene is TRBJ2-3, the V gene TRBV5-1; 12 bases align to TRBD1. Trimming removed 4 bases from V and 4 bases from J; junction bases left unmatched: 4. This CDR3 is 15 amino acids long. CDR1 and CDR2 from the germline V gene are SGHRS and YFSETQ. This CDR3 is CASSPGQGAADTQYF. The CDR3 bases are TGCGCCAGCAGCCCGGGACAGGGGGCGGCAGATACGCAGTATTTT.

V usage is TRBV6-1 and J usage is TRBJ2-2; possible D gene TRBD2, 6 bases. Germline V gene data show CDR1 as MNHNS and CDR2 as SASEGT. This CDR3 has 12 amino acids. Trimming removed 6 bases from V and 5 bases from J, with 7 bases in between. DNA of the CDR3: TGTGCCAGCAGAGGGAGGACCGGGGAGCTGTTTTTT. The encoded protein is CASRGRTGELFF.